The clone carrying this TCR beta chain was detected many times. Its matching antigen is unknown. This entry is derived from a study of T cells after posttransplantation cyclophosphamide. Profiling relied on immunoSEQ multiplex PCR, and the TCRdb table lists in-frame clones only, not all of them. This sample has fewer than 12,000 clones and no singletons, with approximately 15% in the ten largest. Trimming removed 4 bases from V and 3 bases from J, with 13 bases in between. The CDR3 covers 15 residues. Germline CDR1 SGHDN, CDR2 FVKESK. Treatment was busulfan-fludarabine conditioning, a marrow graft, and cyclophosphamide on days +3 and +4. Points from the study as a whole: Skin or GI-infiltrating T cells shared few TRB sequences with blood.

V usage is TRBV14 and J usage is TRBJ2-1; tentatively, D is TRBD1 (5 bases). The source material was PBMCs, sampled after allogeneic stem cell transplant with posttransplant cyclophosphamide. The sequence was obtained from a female patient in her 40s who received an allogeneic stem cell transplant from a related donor, was CMV-positive, and had no GVHD. These T cells may partly come from the graft donor. The CDR3 nucleotides read TGTGCCAGCAGCCCCACCCCCGGACACTACAATGAGCAGTTCTTC. It translates to CASSPTPGHYNEQFF.